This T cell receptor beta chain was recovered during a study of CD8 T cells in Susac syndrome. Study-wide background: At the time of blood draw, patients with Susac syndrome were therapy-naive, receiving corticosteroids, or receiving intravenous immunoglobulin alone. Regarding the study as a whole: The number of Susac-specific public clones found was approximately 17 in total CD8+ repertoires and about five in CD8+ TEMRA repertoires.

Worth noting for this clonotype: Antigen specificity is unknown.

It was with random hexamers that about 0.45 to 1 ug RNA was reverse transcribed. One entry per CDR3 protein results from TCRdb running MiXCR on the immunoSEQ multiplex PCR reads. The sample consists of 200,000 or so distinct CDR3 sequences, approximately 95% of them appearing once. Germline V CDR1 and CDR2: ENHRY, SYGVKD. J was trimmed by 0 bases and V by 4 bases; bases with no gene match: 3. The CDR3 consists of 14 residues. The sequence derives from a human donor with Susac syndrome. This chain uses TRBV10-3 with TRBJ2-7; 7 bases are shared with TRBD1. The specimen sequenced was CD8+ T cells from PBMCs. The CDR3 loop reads CAISAGQTSYEQYF. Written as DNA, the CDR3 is TGTGCCATCAGTGCGGGACAGACCTCCTACGAGCAGTACTTC.